This T cell receptor beta chain derives from a study of long-term antiretroviral therapy in people with HIV. Study context: Initial samples were collected about a decade before the 2015 immediate-ART recommendation. Study-level results: Comparison with controls showed narrower CDR3 length ranges in HIV repertoires. Post-ART samples showed increased diversity that remained below transplant donor control levels.

The assay, immunoSEQ v3.0, was run at survey level. Here immunoSEQ multiplex PCR was the method, and the copy in TCRdb shows in-frame clones only, minus some. The sample has roughly 20,000 clones, more than 70% seen once. Comments on this clone: Its antigen is unidentified.

Per donor, at least one pre-ART and at least two post-ART PBMC samples were obtained. V shed 6 bases and J 10 bases; nucleotides not matched to a gene: 9. CDR1 and CDR2 from the germline V gene are MNHNY and SVGAGI (reference sequence). This CDR3 contains 15 residues. The rearrangement links TRBV6-6 to TRBJ2-1; 13 bases agree with TRBD2. This specimen was unsorted PBMCs, taken at the start of antiretroviral therapy, before treatment. The TCR comes from a woman in her thirties or forties with HIV. The CDR3 is CASSLRTSGGGEQFF. For the CDR3, the DNA is TGTGCCAGCAGCCTGCGGACTAGCGGGGGAGGAGAGCAGTTCTTC.